These T cell receptor beta chains were read from a single sample in a study of cytomegalovirus exposure and HLA in healthy donors. The table came from immunoSEQ multiplex PCR; TCRdb's copy has only in-frame clones and leaves some out. The table includes around 130,000 clones, about three quarters detected once. The sample taken for sequencing was PBMCs. These receptors were collected from a man aged 35 to 55 in good health and CMV-seropositive. CDR3s include the opening cysteine and the closing phenylalanine or tryptophan. The D gene is left open where the match is weak. Clone size is stated in some rows and not others, as once, few, many or a class when expanded.

J,D,size,V,DNA,CDR3
TRBJ2-2,TRBD1,few,TRBV13,TGTGCCAGCAGCCCCTGGACAGGCGAACTTCTGTTTTTT,CASSPWTGELLFF
TRBJ1-4,TRBD1,-,TRBV7-9,TGTTCCAGCAGCAGCCGGGACAGGGGATATGGGACTAATGAAAAACTGTTTTTT,CSSSSRDRGYGTNEKLFF
TRBJ2-2,TRBD2,-,TRBV27,TGTGCCAGCAGTTCCGCCCCCGGGACTAGGACCACCGGGGAGCTGTTTTTT,CASSSAPGTRTTGELFF
TRBJ2-7,-,-,TRBV28,TGTGCCAGCAGTTCCAGTGGTCCTAGATCCTACGAGCAGTACTTC,CASSSSGPRSYEQYF
TRBJ2-5,TRBD2,-,TRBV5-4,TGTGCCAGCAGGACTACTAGCGGGGGGCTGTCGACCCAGTACTTC,CASRTTSGGLSTQYF
TRBJ2-5,-,-,TRBV30,TGTGCCTGGAGTGTAAGCACGGTCCTATCGGGGGAGCAGTACTTC,CAWSVSTVLSGEQYF
TRBJ2-5,TRBD2,-,TRBV7-2,TGTGCCAGCAGCTATTCAGGCGGGGGGGCGTACGAGACCCAGTACTTC,CASSYSGGGAYETQYF
TRBJ2-1,-,-,TRBV18,TGTGCCAGCTCCTCTTTTGGTGATTGGCTTAATGAGCAGTTCTTC,CASSSFGDWLNEQFF
TRBJ1-5,-,-,TRBV7-8,TGTGCCAGCAGCTCCCAGTATAGCAATCAGCCCCAGCATTTT,CASSSQYSNQPQHF
TRBJ1-4,-,-,TRBV28,TGTGCCAGCAGTTTATCTGGGGGCGGAGAAAAACTGTTTTTT,CASSLSGGGEKLFF
TRBJ1-5,-,-,TRBV14,TGTGCCAGCAGCCAAGGAGGTGGGAATCAGCCCCAGCATTTT,CASSQGGGNQPQHF
TRBJ2-3,-,-,TRBV29-1,TGCAGCGTTGAACGGTACAGGGTACACACAGATACGCAGTATTTT,CSVERYRVHTDTQYF
TRBJ2-1,TRBD2,once,TRBV7-9,TGTGCCAGCAGCTTTCCGTCTTGGACTAGCGGGAATCCTAATGAGCAGTTCTTC,CASSFPSWTSGNPNEQFF
TRBJ2-2,-,-,TRBV18,TGTGCCAGCTCACCACCCGTGGCCGGAGGGACCGGGGAGCTGTTTTTT,CASSPPVAGGTGELFF
TRBJ2-3,TRBD2,-,TRBV6-1,TGTGCCAGCAGTGGCCTGGGCGGGAGCGGCACAGATACGCAGTATTTT,CASSGLGGSGTDTQYF
TRBJ1-1,-,-,TRBV19,TGTGCCAGTAGTACTGTAACCGGCGGTTCAGCTTTCTTT,CASSTVTGGSAFF
TRBJ2-7,-,-,TRBV4-2,TGTGCCAGCAGCCAATACAGGGTTTCCGAGCAGTACTTC,CASSQYRVSEQYF
TRBJ2-7,-,-,TRBV6-5,TGTGCCAGCAGAAAGAACCGGGACTCAGGCTACGAGCAGTACTTC,CASRKNRDSGYEQYF
TRBJ1-5,-,-,TRBV7-2,TGTGCCAGCAGCTTAGGACAGACTTATAGCAATCAGCCCCAGCATTTT,CASSLGQTYSNQPQHF
TRBJ2-5,TRBD1,-,TRBV5-4,TGTGCCAGCAGCTTGACAGGGGCGCAAGAGACCCAGTACTTC,CASSLTGAQETQYF
TRBJ1-1,-,-,TRBV5-1,TGCGCCAGCAGCCCCGGGGCAGGGGTTGTTGGCACTGAAGCTTTCTTT,CASSPGAGVVGTEAFF
TRBJ2-1,TRBD2,-,TRBV5-1,TGCGCCAGCAGCCCCCAAGCGGGATGGGGTGGCAATGAGCAGTTCTTC,CASSPQAGWGGNEQFF
TRBJ1-4,-,-,TRBV2,TGTGCCAGCAGTACCGGGACTTCATATGGTAAACTGTTTTTT,CASSTGTSYGKLFF
TRBJ2-5,-,-,TRBV29-1,TGCAGCGTGCTCGGTCGGGGAGAGACCCAGTACTTC,CSVLGRGETQYF
TRBJ1-5,-,-,TRBV27,TGTGCCAGCAGTATACAGGGTGTAGACAATCAGCCCCAGCATTTT,CASSIQGVDNQPQHF
TRBJ2-1,TRBD2,-,TRBV5-6,TGTGCCAGCAGCTTGGTCCCTAGCGGACCCTACAATGAGCAGTTCTTC,CASSLVPSGPYNEQFF
TRBJ2-3,TRBD1,-,TRBV28,TGTGCCAGCAGTTTAGGGGGGACAGGGGCTACAGATACGCAGTATTTT,CASSLGGTGATDTQYF
TRBJ2-5,TRBD2,-,TRBV10-3,TGTGCCATCAGCGGGAGGGTGGGAGAGACCCAGTACTTC,CAISGRVGETQYF
TRBJ2-2,TRBD2,-,TRBV7-6,TGTGCCAGCAGCTTACTAGCGGGAGAGGGCACCGGGGAGCTGTTTTTT,CASSLLAGEGTGELFF